This T cell receptor (beta chain) derives from a study of tumor-infiltrating lymphocytes in primary liver carcinoma. This clonotype was counted once. One end of the junction fails to match germline, which may point to a read error. RNA isolated from unsorted whole blood supplied the blood RNA, with germline DNA also extracted. Germline CDR1 reads SGHNT; CDR2 reads YYREEE (reference sequence). CDR3 length equals 15 residues. A primer in the constant region served to generate TCR beta cDNA from around 500 ng of total RNA. Three nested multiplex PCR rounds, a slightly modified ARM-PCR, produced the libraries for TCR beta. In the first two PCR rounds, TRBV1-TRBV30 forward primers were paired with a C-beta reverse primer, and each round lasted roughly 10 cycles. From the multiplex PCR reads, TCRdb called clonotypes with MiXCR, one entry per CDR3 protein. The sample lists 320,000 or so distinct CDR3 sequences; roughly two thirds were seen once.

The J gene is TRBJ2-2, the V gene TRBV5-4; possibly TRBD2 for D (5 bases). The TCR originated in a middle-aged man with primary liver carcinoma and hepatitis B virus infection. Sequencing used peripheral blood. CDR3 amino acids: CASSFGRPNTEELFF. For the CDR3, the DNA is TGTGCCAGCAGCTTTGGGAGACCGAACACCGAGGAGCTGTTTTTT.